This entry lists 5 T cell receptor beta chains sequenced from one sample in a study of blood T cell repertoires in COVID-19. Clones were read by immunoSEQ multiplex PCR, and TCRdb kept only the in-frame ones, dropping some. The data show fewer than 150,000 clones, around three quarters seen once. Material: peripheral blood. The origin of the receptors is a man between 65 and 79 years old with acute or convalescent COVID-19.

The chain carries TRBV12-3 or TRBV12-4 and TRBJ1-2; no clear D gene. Between the trimmed V and J ends, which lost 3 bases and 2 bases, there was a span of 7 bases. This CDR3 comprises 13 residues. The DNA of the CDR3 is TGTGCCAGCAGTTTGAACAGCAACTATGGCTACACCTTC. Residues: CASSLNSNYGYTF.

The V and J genes are TRBV5-5 and TRBJ1-1, with unresolved D. CDR1 is SGHKS and CDR2 is YYEKEE in the germline V gene (reference sequence). V was clipped by 1 base and J by 11 bases, with 15 bases between them. CDR3 length: 13 residues. CDR3 DNA sequence: TGTGCCAGCAGCTTGCTACAGTATGTTGGGGCTTTCTTT. Amino acid sequence: CASSLLQYVGAFF.

This rearrangement joins TRBV11-3 to TRBJ2-2, with 10 nucleotides matching TRBD2. Germline V gene lookup returns CDR1 SGHNT and CDR2 YENEEA. The CDR3 runs to 16 residues. Germline trimming cut 4 bases from V and 5 bases from J; bases unmatched to any gene: 7. CDR3 bases: TGTGCCAGCAGCTCAGCGGGGGGGCCTCGAACCGGGGAGCTGTTTTTT. Translation gives CASSSAGGPRTGELFF.

The chain employs TRBV28 and TRBJ1-4, with a tentative D call TRBD1 (5 bases). Germline CDR1 MDHEN, CDR2 SYDVKM. The CDR3 extends over 16 amino acids. V was pared by 3 bases and J by 5 bases, with 16 bases between. The CDR3 sequence: CASSFLRGSGNEKLFF. The CDR3 bases are TGTGCCAGCAGTTTTCTCCGGGGGTCAGGAAATGAAAAACTGTTTTTT.

The V call is TRBV14, the J call TRBJ1-4; D is unclear. The ends were cut back, 5 bases at V and 0 bases at J, with 7 bases in the middle. This CDR3 region has 14 residues. Looked up from germline, CDR1 is SGHDN and CDR2 is FVKESK. CDR3 region: CASSNYATNEKLFF. CDR3 nucleotide sequence: TGTGCCAGCAGCAACTATGCAACTAATGAAAAACTGTTTTTT. Based on the CDR3 plus reference TRBV14 and TRBJ1-4, the full variable domain is EAGVTQFPSHSVIEKGQTVTLRCDPISGHDNLYWYRRVMGKEIKFLLHFVKESKQDESGMPNNRFLAERTGGTYSTLKVQPAELEDSGVYFCASSNYATNEKLFFGSGTQLSVL.